The 10 T cell receptor beta chains presented below share a single source sample, sequenced in a study of radiation and T cells in renal cell carcinoma (dated by TCRdb to the early 2020s). The time point label for this specimen denotes: blood 4 weeks post-SBRT, at nephrectomy. Taken with the paper, the label for treatment or condition translates to: 15 Gy SBRT to primary tumor, nephrectomy 4 weeks later. Receptor libraries were prepared by the immunoSEQ multiplex PCR assay. This immuneACCESS table, as held by TCRdb, lists in-frame sequences with V and J called but not all clones. Of the missing ones, under half trace to an unresolved V gene in checked studies; the others have no known cause. The sample table lists 97,000 or so clones, 70% to 85% of them with a count of one. The top ten clonotypes cover less than 7.5% of the sample. This sample comprised blood, obtained from a patient whose treatment included radiotherapy and nephrectomy. These TCRs come from a man in his 60s with renal cell carcinoma.

The chain carries TRBV4-1 and TRBJ2-3, with unresolved D. The CDR3 has 12 amino acids. The germline V gene encodes CDR1 MGHRA and CDR2 YSYEKL. Trimming cost V 2 bases and J 3 bases, with 3 bases left between them. CDR3 loop: CASSQTTDTQYF. CDR3 coding DNA: TGCGCCAGCAGCCAAACGACAGATACGCAGTATTTT.

The rearrangement uses TRBV5-1 and TRBJ1-1; no definite D call. CDR3 length equals 14 residues. With 1 base removed from V and 0 bases from J, the gap between germline ends came to 7 bases. Germline CDR1 SGHRS, CDR2 YFSETQ. CDR3 amino acids: CASSLQLMNTEAFF. CDR3 sequence (DNA): TGCGCCAGCAGCTTGCAATTAATGAACACTGAAGCTTTCTTT.

The rearrangement uses TRBV27 and TRBJ2-3, with D possibly being TRBD1 (6 bases). Germline V lookup: CDR1 MNHEY, CDR2 SMNVEV (reference sequence). Trimming left V 6 bases short and J 1 base short, with 14 bases between. This CDR3 contains 15 residues. The CDR3 coding sequence is TGTGCCAGCAGCCCTGGACAGAAAGGCACAGATACGCAGTATTTT. As protein: CASSPGQKGTDTQYF.

The V gene is TRBV7-2, the J gene TRBJ2-5, with D hard to call. Germline V gene data show CDR1 as SGHTA and CDR2 as FQGNSA. Trimming shortened V by 4 bases and J by 7 bases, and 10 bases separated the two germline ends. The length of the CDR3 is 12 residues. CDR3: CASSSGSGTQYF. In DNA, the CDR3 is TGTGCCAGCAGCTCGGGCTCGGGGACCCAGTACTTC.

The V call is TRBV11-1, the J call TRBJ2-1, with D perhaps TRBD2 (5 bases). The CDR3 spans 15 residues. Trimming stripped 5 bases from V and 5 bases from J, with 16 bases between. Germline values: CDR1 SGHAT, CDR2 FQDESV (reference sequence). The CDR3 is CASSNGLRLDNEQFF. The CDR3 DNA sequence: TGTGCCAGCAGCAATGGACTTCGATTGGACAATGAGCAGTTCTTC.

V usage is TRBV5-1 and J usage is TRBJ2-3; D is possibly TRBD2 (6 bases). Germline CDR1 reads SGHRS; CDR2 reads YFSETQ. Trimming removed 1 base from V and 6 bases from J, with 18 bases in between. The CDR3 spans 16 residues. CDR3 coding DNA: TGCGCCAGCAGCTTGAGTCAGGGAGGTAATAGGGATACGCAGTATTTT. Its protein is CASSLSQGGNRDTQYF.

The chain links TRBV10-1 to TRBJ2-1; TRBD2 might be the D (6 bases). V lost 3 bases, J lost 3 bases, and 12 bases lay in between. The CDR3 consists of 15 residues. Per germline, CDR1 WNHNN and CDR2 SYGVQD (reference sequence). In DNA form, the CDR3 reads TGCGCCAGCAGTGATGCCGCGGGAATCTACAATGAGCAGTTCTTC. This encodes CASSDAAGIYNEQFF.

This clone has more than one count but fewer than ten. Other DNA sequences from this sample encode an identical CDR3 as well. This chain uses TRBV2 with TRBJ2-7; 9 bases line up with TRBD2. The V gene end was trimmed by 7 bases and the J gene end by 1 base; junction bases not matched to a gene: 8. This CDR3 comprises 15 residues. In germline, CDR1 is SNHLY, CDR2 FYNNEI. Here the CDR3 reads CASTVSGRRSYEQYF. The CDR3 nucleotides read TGTGCCAGCACGGTCAGCGGGAGGCGGTCCTACGAGCAGTACTTC.

The V and J genes are TRBV5-8 and TRBJ2-3; unclear D gene. The V and J ends lost 0 bases and 4 bases respectively, with 6 bases between them. Per the germline V gene, CDR1 is SGHTS and CDR2 is YDEGEE. The length of the CDR3 is 13 residues. This CDR3 reads CASSLVGADTQYF. As DNA, the CDR3 is TGTGCCAGCAGCTTGGTAGGCGCAGATACGCAGTATTTT.

The J gene is TRBJ2-1, the V gene TRBV6-1; D perhaps matches TRBD1 (6 bases). The V and J ends lost 2 bases and 1 base respectively, with 15 bases between them. CDR1 MNHNS and CDR2 SASEGT come from the germline V gene. CDR3 size: 17 residues. The CDR3 DNA is TGTGCCAGCAGTGAATCCGATAGGGGGTTTTCCTACAATGAGCAGTTCTTC. Translated: CASSESDRGFSYNEQFF.